Listed below are T cell receptor beta chains from one sample, sequenced in a study of T cell changes during pregnancy in multiple sclerosis. Assay: immunoSEQ multiplex PCR; the TCRdb copy retains only in-frame clones and omits some. The sample records roughly 60,000 clones, just under 90% being singletons. This specimen consisted of CD4+ T cells from peripheral blood mononuclear cells, obtained in the first trimester of pregnancy. The receptors were gathered from a female donor with multiple sclerosis, enrolled in a pregnancy study. CDR3s include the opening cysteine and the closing phenylalanine or tryptophan. The order of the fields is J gene, clone size, D gene, V gene, CDR3 DNA, CDR3 protein. D genes are given only for firm matches. Only part of the rows carry a size: once, few, many, or a class if the clone is expanded.

j_call: TRBJ2-6
clone_size: -
d_call: -
v_call: TRBV7-2
cdr3_nt: TGTGCCAGCAGTTTTAGGGGCTTGTCCTCTGGGGCCAACGTCCTGACTTTC
cdr3_aa: CASSFRGLSSGANVLTF

j_call: TRBJ1-6
clone_size: few
d_call: TRBD1
v_call: TRBV2
cdr3_nt: TGTGCCAGCAGTGACGGACAGGGGGAAGTTTCACCCCTCCACTTT
cdr3_aa: CASSDGQGEVSPLHF

j_call: TRBJ2-1
clone_size: -
d_call: -
v_call: TRBV6-1
cdr3_nt: TGTGCCAGCAGTGAACGGGACTCCGGATACTACAATGAGCAGTTCTTC
cdr3_aa: CASSERDSGYYNEQFF

j_call: TRBJ2-7
clone_size: -
d_call: TRBD2
v_call: TRBV5-1
cdr3_nt: TGCGCCAGCAGCTTGAGCGGGAGGGGGTCCTACGAGCAGTACTTC
cdr3_aa: CASSLSGRGSYEQYF

j_call: TRBJ2-3
clone_size: -
d_call: TRBD2
v_call: TRBV9
cdr3_nt: TGTGCCAGCAGCGTAACTAGCGGGAGCACAGATACGCAGTATTTT
cdr3_aa: CASSVTSGSTDTQYF

j_call: TRBJ1-2
clone_size: few
d_call: TRBD1
v_call: TRBV7-2
cdr3_nt: TGTGCCAGCAGCTCGACAGGGGGCTATGGCTACACCTTC
cdr3_aa: CASSSTGGYGYTF

j_call: TRBJ2-1
clone_size: -
d_call: -
v_call: TRBV7-9
cdr3_nt: TGTGCCAGCAGCTTACGGCGGGATACGACCTACAATGAGCAGTTCTTC
cdr3_aa: CASSLRRDTTYNEQFF

j_call: TRBJ2-1
clone_size: -
d_call: -
v_call: TRBV10-1
cdr3_nt: TGCGCCAGCAGTAAACGGGTTCACGGAACCTACAATGAGCAGTTCTTC
cdr3_aa: CASSKRVHGTYNEQFF

j_call: TRBJ2-3
clone_size: -
d_call: TRBD1
v_call: TRBV7-9
cdr3_nt: TGTGCCAGCAGCGTATCCGGGACAGGGTTTGGTACGCAGTATTTT
cdr3_aa: CASSVSGTGFGTQYF

j_call: TRBJ1-4
clone_size: -
d_call: TRBD1
v_call: TRBV4-1
cdr3_nt: TGCGCCAGCAGCCAAGATTATGAGGACAGGAATGAAAAACTGTTTTTT
cdr3_aa: CASSQDYEDRNEKLFF

j_call: TRBJ1-5
clone_size: -
d_call: -
v_call: TRBV27
cdr3_nt: TGTGCCAGCAGTTTCTTACTTGGCAATCAGCCCCAGCATTTT
cdr3_aa: CASSFLLGNQPQHF

j_call: TRBJ1-6
clone_size: -
d_call: -
v_call: TRBV11-2
cdr3_nt: TGTGCCAGCAGCTTAGGGGGGGAATCACCCCTCCACTTT
cdr3_aa: CASSLGGESPLHF

j_call: TRBJ2-5
clone_size: -
d_call: -
v_call: TRBV7-3
cdr3_nt: TGTGCCAGCAGCCCCCGCGGTTACTCACCGAGAGCCGGGGAGACCCAGTACTTC
cdr3_aa: CASSPRGYSPRAGETQYF

j_call: TRBJ1-1
clone_size: -
d_call: -
v_call: TRBV19
cdr3_nt: TGTGCCAGTAGTATTGTGCAACGGGGTGAAGCTTTCTTT
cdr3_aa: CASSIVQRGEAFF